Listed below are T cell receptor beta chains from one sample, sequenced in a study of blood T cell repertoires in COVID-19. Sequenced by immunoSEQ multiplex PCR; TCRdb stores in-frame clones only, minus some. In the table there are 35,000 to 45,000 clones, 92% of which are singletons. The sequenced material came from peripheral blood. Receptor source: a man over 45 with active COVID-19. Each CDR3 is given with its conserved first and last residue. The D gene is left open where the match is weak. Clone size is given for some rows only: seen once, a few or many times, or a class if the clone is expanded.

CDR3nt: TGCGCCAGCAGCTTCGGACAGGGGCGGGAGACCCAGTACTTC
CDR3aa: CASSFGQGRETQYF
abundance: NA
d_gene: TRBD1
j_gene: TRBJ2-5
v_gene: TRBV5-1

CDR3nt: TGTGCCAGTAGCAACAGGGGGCGAGGCACTGAAGCTTTCTTT
CDR3aa: CASSNRGRGTEAFF
abundance: NA
d_gene: TRBD1
j_gene: TRBJ1-1
v_gene: TRBV19

CDR3nt: TGTGCCACCTCTGGACTAGCGGGAGGGTATGAGCAGTTCTTC
CDR3aa: CATSGLAGGYEQFF
abundance: NA
d_gene: TRBD2
j_gene: TRBJ2-1
v_gene: TRBV24-1

CDR3nt: TGTGCCAGCAGGGTAGCGGGAGGGCACGGGGAGCTGTTTTTT
CDR3aa: CASRVAGGHGELFF
abundance: NA
d_gene: TRBD2
j_gene: TRBJ2-2
v_gene: TRBV6-5

CDR3nt: TGCGCCAGCAGCTTGGACGGGACAGGGTATGGCTACACCTTC
CDR3aa: CASSLDGTGYGYTF
abundance: NA
d_gene: TRBD1
j_gene: TRBJ1-2
v_gene: TRBV5-1

CDR3nt: TGTGCCTGGACAGGCACCTCTGGAAACACCATATATTTT
CDR3aa: CAWTGTSGNTIYF
abundance: NA
d_gene: NA
j_gene: TRBJ1-3
v_gene: TRBV30

CDR3nt: TGTGCCAGCAGTTACGCCCCGGGAGTCGGCGAGCAGTACTTC
CDR3aa: CASSYAPGVGEQYF
abundance: NA
d_gene: NA
j_gene: TRBJ2-7
v_gene: TRBV6-5

CDR3nt: TGTGCCAGCAGCCAAGATCGGGTGATGGTTTACGAGCAGTACTTC
CDR3aa: CASSQDRVMVYEQYF
abundance: NA
d_gene: NA
j_gene: TRBJ2-7
v_gene: TRBV3-1/TRBV3-2

CDR3nt: TGTGCCAGCAGCCAGAGGGGCCTAGCGGGAACCGGGGAGCTGTTTTTT
CDR3aa: CASSQRGLAGTGELFF
abundance: NA
d_gene: TRBD2
j_gene: TRBJ2-2
v_gene: TRBV3-1/TRBV3-2

CDR3nt: TGTGCCAGCGGGGGGGACGGGATAGGAGGCTACACCTTC
CDR3aa: CASGGDGIGGYTF
abundance: NA
d_gene: NA
j_gene: TRBJ1-2
v_gene: TRBV2

CDR3nt: TGTGCCAGCAGTCACCCCCGGACAGGAACTAATGAAAAACTGTTTTTT
CDR3aa: CASSHPRTGTNEKLFF
abundance: NA
d_gene: TRBD1
j_gene: TRBJ1-4
v_gene: TRBV6-6

CDR3nt: TGTGCCAGCAGGCGGACGGGACTAGCGGGCCGTATCAGCTCCTACGAGCAGTACTTC
CDR3aa: CASRRTGLAGRISSYEQYF
abundance: NA
d_gene: TRBD2
j_gene: TRBJ2-7
v_gene: TRBV27

CDR3nt: TGTGCCAGTAGTTCCCCGGGACAGGGGGGTGAGACCCAGTACTTC
CDR3aa: CASSSPGQGGETQYF
abundance: once
d_gene: TRBD1
j_gene: TRBJ2-5
v_gene: TRBV19

CDR3nt: TGTGCCAGCAGCTTAGAGCATCCCGGCACTGAAGCTTTCTTT
CDR3aa: CASSLEHPGTEAFF
abundance: medium-sized
d_gene: NA
j_gene: TRBJ1-1
v_gene: TRBV7-9

CDR3nt: TGCGCCAGCACGTCTAACAGGGGGCTTTCTTCACCCCTCCACTTT
CDR3aa: CASTSNRGLSSPLHF
abundance: NA
d_gene: TRBD1
j_gene: TRBJ1-6
v_gene: TRBV23-1

CDR3nt: TGTGCCACCAGCAGAGGAGGTGTTACCGGGGTGAAGACCCAGTACTTC
CDR3aa: CATSRGGVTGVKTQYF
abundance: NA
d_gene: NA
j_gene: TRBJ2-5
v_gene: TRBV15

CDR3nt: TGTGCCAGCAGCGATAGCGGAACTGAAAACATTCAGTACTTC
CDR3aa: CASSDSGTENIQYF
abundance: NA
d_gene: NA
j_gene: TRBJ2-4
v_gene: TRBV13

CDR3nt: TGTGCCAGCAGCGTAGCGGTGGGGGGTGAGCAGTTCTTC
CDR3aa: CASSVAVGGEQFF
abundance: NA
d_gene: NA
j_gene: TRBJ2-1
v_gene: TRBV9

CDR3nt: TGTGCCAGCAGCCAAGTCGGTGGAGCGGGAGACTACAATGAGCAGTTCTTC
CDR3aa: CASSQVGGAGDYNEQFF
abundance: NA
d_gene: TRBD2
j_gene: TRBJ2-1
v_gene: TRBV4-2

CDR3nt: TGTGCCAGCAGTTTCCGGGACAGGGTTCAGTACACCTTC
CDR3aa: CASSFRDRVQYTF
abundance: NA
d_gene: TRBD1
j_gene: TRBJ1-2
v_gene: TRBV28

CDR3nt: TGTGCCAGCAGCTTAATAGCGGCTAGCGGGAAAGAGACCCAGTACTTC
CDR3aa: CASSLIAASGKETQYF
abundance: NA
d_gene: TRBD2
j_gene: TRBJ2-5
v_gene: TRBV7-9

CDR3nt: TGTGCCAGTAGCAGGACTAGCGGGGGTGAGCAGTTCTTC
CDR3aa: CASSRTSGGEQFF
abundance: NA
d_gene: TRBD2
j_gene: TRBJ2-1
v_gene: TRBV19

CDR3nt: TGTGCCAGCAGTCCCTTAAGATCAGGCGGCTACACCTTC
CDR3aa: CASSPLRSGGYTF
abundance: NA
d_gene: NA
j_gene: TRBJ1-2
v_gene: TRBV12-3/TRBV12-4

CDR3nt: TGTGCCAGCAGCCCCAACCGACAGGGGAGGTACAATGAGCAGTTCTTC
CDR3aa: CASSPNRQGRYNEQFF
abundance: once
d_gene: TRBD1
j_gene: TRBJ2-1
v_gene: TRBV3-1/TRBV3-2

CDR3nt: TGTGCCAGCAGCTCCTTGGGGGGGGATGATCAGCCCCAGCATTTT
CDR3aa: CASSSLGGDDQPQHF
abundance: NA
d_gene: NA
j_gene: TRBJ1-5
v_gene: TRBV7-2

CDR3nt: TGTGCCAGCAGCTCAAACAGGGTTACCTACGAGCAGTACTTC
CDR3aa: CASSSNRVTYEQYF
abundance: NA
d_gene: NA
j_gene: TRBJ2-7
v_gene: TRBV7-8

CDR3nt: TGTGCCAGCAGTTACTCGACAGGGGGTGTGGATGGCTACACCTTC
CDR3aa: CASSYSTGGVDGYTF
abundance: NA
d_gene: TRBD1
j_gene: TRBJ1-2
v_gene: TRBV6-5

CDR3nt: TGTGCCTGGAGGCCGGGACTAGCGTCCAATGAGCAGTTCTTC
CDR3aa: CAWRPGLASNEQFF
abundance: NA
d_gene: TRBD2
j_gene: TRBJ2-1
v_gene: TRBV30

CDR3nt: TGTGCCGACAAACTAGCGGCCCACAATGAGCAGTTCTTC
CDR3aa: CADKLAAHNEQFF
abundance: NA
d_gene: TRBD2
j_gene: TRBJ2-1
v_gene: TRBV6-7

CDR3nt: TGTGCCAGCAGCAACCCGGGACAGGGGTTAGAGGGCAATCAGCCCCAGCATTTT
CDR3aa: CASSNPGQGLEGNQPQHF
abundance: once
d_gene: TRBD1
j_gene: TRBJ1-5
v_gene: TRBV7-8

CDR3nt: TGTGCCTGGAGTGGGGACGCCGGGAGCTCCTATAATTCACCCCTCCACTTT
CDR3aa: CAWSGDAGSSYNSPLHF
abundance: NA
d_gene: NA
j_gene: TRBJ1-6
v_gene: TRBV30

CDR3nt: TGCGCCAGCAGCGACATTTACGAGCAGTACTTC
CDR3aa: CASSDIYEQYF
abundance: NA
d_gene: NA
j_gene: TRBJ2-7
v_gene: TRBV5-1

CDR3nt: TGTGCCAGCAGTTTATCTGTACAGCTACGCTATGGCTACACCTTC
CDR3aa: CASSLSVQLRYGYTF
abundance: NA
d_gene: NA
j_gene: TRBJ1-2
v_gene: TRBV28

CDR3nt: TGTGCCAGTAGTCATCGACAGGGTTTCGCTGGAAACACCATATATTTT
CDR3aa: CASSHRQGFAGNTIYF
abundance: NA
d_gene: TRBD1
j_gene: TRBJ1-3
v_gene: TRBV19

CDR3nt: TGTGCCAGTAGGTTCAACAGGGACACTGAAGCTTTCTTT
CDR3aa: CASRFNRDTEAFF
abundance: NA
d_gene: NA
j_gene: TRBJ1-1
v_gene: TRBV19

CDR3nt: TGTGCCAGCAGCGGCACGGACAGGGGGAACACTGAAGCTTTCTTT
CDR3aa: CASSGTDRGNTEAFF
abundance: NA
d_gene: TRBD1
j_gene: TRBJ1-1
v_gene: TRBV5-6

CDR3nt: TGCGCCAGCAGCCCGGGACTAGCGGGACAAGAGACCCAGTACTTC
CDR3aa: CASSPGLAGQETQYF
abundance: NA
d_gene: TRBD2
j_gene: TRBJ2-5
v_gene: TRBV5-1

CDR3nt: TGTGCCAGCAGAAAGGGACAGATTTACACCGGGGAGCTGTTTTTT
CDR3aa: CASRKGQIYTGELFF
abundance: once
d_gene: TRBD1
j_gene: TRBJ2-2
v_gene: TRBV28

CDR3nt: TGTGCCAGCAGTCAGACAGCGTCCTCTGGAAACACCATATATTTT
CDR3aa: CASSQTASSGNTIYF
abundance: NA
d_gene: NA
j_gene: TRBJ1-3
v_gene: TRBV28

CDR3nt: TGTGCCAGCAGCGAGGGACAGAACACTGAAGCTTTCTTT
CDR3aa: CASSEGQNTEAFF
abundance: NA
d_gene: NA
j_gene: TRBJ1-1
v_gene: TRBV6-6

CDR3nt: TGTGCCAGCGGTAGGGGATATGGCTACACCTTC
CDR3aa: CASGRGYGYTF
abundance: NA
d_gene: NA
j_gene: TRBJ1-2
v_gene: TRBV28

CDR3nt: TGTGCCAGCAGTTTCCGGGACAACACAGATACGCAGTATTTT
CDR3aa: CASSFRDNTDTQYF
abundance: NA
d_gene: NA
j_gene: TRBJ2-3
v_gene: TRBV27

CDR3nt: TGTGCCAGCAGTATCAGACTAGCAAAACCTCAAGAGACCCAGTACTTC
CDR3aa: CASSIRLAKPQETQYF
abundance: NA
d_gene: TRBD2
j_gene: TRBJ2-5
v_gene: TRBV28

CDR3nt: TGTGCCAGCAGCCCTGGACAGGATAGCACAGATACGCAGTATTTT
CDR3aa: CASSPGQDSTDTQYF
abundance: NA
d_gene: TRBD1
j_gene: TRBJ2-3
v_gene: TRBV28

CDR3nt: TGTGCCAGCAGCAAAGGGCAGGGTGACTACGAGCAGTACTTC
CDR3aa: CASSKGQGDYEQYF
abundance: NA
d_gene: NA
j_gene: TRBJ2-7
v_gene: TRBV21-1

CDR3nt: TGTGCCAGCAGCCCCACAGGGAGCGCCTACTACGAGCAGTACTTC
CDR3aa: CASSPTGSAYYEQYF
abundance: NA
d_gene: NA
j_gene: TRBJ2-7
v_gene: TRBV7-2

CDR3nt: TGTGCCAGCAGCAGGGGCCCGGTGAGTCGAGAGACCCAGTACTTC
CDR3aa: CASSRGPVSRETQYF
abundance: once
d_gene: NA
j_gene: TRBJ2-5
v_gene: TRBV28

CDR3nt: TGTGCCAGTAGTCCCGGGACAGACTACGAGCAGTACTTC
CDR3aa: CASSPGTDYEQYF
abundance: NA
d_gene: TRBD1
j_gene: TRBJ2-7
v_gene: TRBV19